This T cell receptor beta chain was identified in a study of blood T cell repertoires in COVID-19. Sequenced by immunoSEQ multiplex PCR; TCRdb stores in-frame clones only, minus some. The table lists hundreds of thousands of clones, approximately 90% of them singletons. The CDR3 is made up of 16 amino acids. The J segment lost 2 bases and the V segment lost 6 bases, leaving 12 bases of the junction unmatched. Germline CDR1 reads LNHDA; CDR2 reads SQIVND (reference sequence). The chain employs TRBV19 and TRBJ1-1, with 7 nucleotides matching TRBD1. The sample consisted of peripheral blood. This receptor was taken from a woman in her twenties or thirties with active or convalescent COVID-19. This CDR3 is CASSTPVGTVNTEAFF. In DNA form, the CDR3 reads TGTGCCAGTAGCACTCCGGTAGGGACAGTCAACACTGAAGCTTTCTTT.